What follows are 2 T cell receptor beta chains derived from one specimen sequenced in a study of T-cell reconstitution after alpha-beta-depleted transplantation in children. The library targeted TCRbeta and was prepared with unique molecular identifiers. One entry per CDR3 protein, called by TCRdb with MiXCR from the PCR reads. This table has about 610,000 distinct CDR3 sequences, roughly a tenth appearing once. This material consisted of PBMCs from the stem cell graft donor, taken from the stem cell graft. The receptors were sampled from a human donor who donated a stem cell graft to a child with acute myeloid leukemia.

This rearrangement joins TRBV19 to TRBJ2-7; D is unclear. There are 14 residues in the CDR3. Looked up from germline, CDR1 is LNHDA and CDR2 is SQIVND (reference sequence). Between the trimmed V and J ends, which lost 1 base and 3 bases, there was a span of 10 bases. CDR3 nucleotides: TGTGCCAGTAGTATAGCCCCTTCTGACTACGAGCAGTACTTC. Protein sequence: CASSIAPSDYEQYF. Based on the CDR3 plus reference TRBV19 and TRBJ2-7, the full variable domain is DGGITQSPKYLFRKEGQNVTLSCEQNLNHDAMYWYRQDPGQGLRLIYYSQIVNDFQKGDIAEGYSVSREKKESFPLTVTSAQKNPTAFYLCASSIAPSDYEQYFGPGTRLTVT.

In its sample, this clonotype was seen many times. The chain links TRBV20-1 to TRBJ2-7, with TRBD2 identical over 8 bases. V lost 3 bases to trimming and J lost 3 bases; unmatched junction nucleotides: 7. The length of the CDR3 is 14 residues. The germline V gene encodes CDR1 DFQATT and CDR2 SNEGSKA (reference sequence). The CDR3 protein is CSARDSGRLYEQYF. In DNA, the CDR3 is TGCAGTGCTAGGGACAGCGGGAGACTCTACGAGCAGTACTTC.